These T cell receptor beta chains were read from a single sample in a study of blood T cell repertoires in COVID-19. TCRdb's table, derived via immunoSEQ multiplex PCR, lists solely in-frame clones and lacks some. The sample has roughly 300,000 clones; more than 75% are singletons. Sequencing was done on a sample of PBMCs or T cells enriched from blood (not recorded which). The origin of the receptors is a man aged 25 to 40 who had recovered from COVID-19. The CDR3 runs from the conserved cysteine through the conserved F or W. Each record gives: clone size, V gene, D gene, J gene, CDR3 protein, CDR3 DNA. D genes are given only for firm matches. Rows give clone size only sometimes, using once, few, many, or a class for an expanded clone.

size: -; V: TRBV7-2; D: TRBD2; J: TRBJ2-7; CDR3: CASSLAPSGGSYEQYF; DNA: TGTGCCAGCAGCTTAGCCCCTAGCGGGGGGTCCTACGAGCAGTACTTC
size: -; V: TRBV7-9; D: -; J: TRBJ2-7; CDR3: CASTPMGAPSSYEQYF; DNA: TGTGCCAGCACCCCAATGGGAGCACCGAGCTCCTACGAGCAGTACTTC
size: -; V: TRBV4-1; D: -; J: TRBJ1-5; CDR3: CASSQVTESNQPQHF; DNA: TGCGCCAGCAGCCAAGTGACAGAGAGCAATCAGCCCCAGCATTTT
size: once; V: TRBV19; D: -; J: TRBJ2-5; CDR3: CATKISGTSETQYF; DNA: TGTGCCACTAAAATTTCCGGGACTTCGGAGACCCAGTACTTC
size: -; V: TRBV6-1; D: TRBD2; J: TRBJ2-5; CDR3: CASSEGWIAGGRETQYF; DNA: TGTGCCAGCAGTGAAGGCTGGATAGCGGGGGGGCGAGAGACCCAGTACTTC
size: once; V: TRBV19; D: TRBD1; J: TRBJ2-7; CDR3: CASSSDRVFYEQYF; DNA: TGTGCCAGTAGTAGCGACAGGGTATTCTACGAGCAGTACTTC
size: few; V: TRBV6-1; D: TRBD1; J: TRBJ2-2; CDR3: CASSEDRGRTGELFF; DNA: TGTGCCAGCAGTGAAGACAGGGGGCGAACCGGGGAGCTGTTTTTT
size: -; V: TRBV9; D: TRBD1; J: TRBJ1-5; CDR3: CASSVGTGGGQPQHF; DNA: TGTGCCAGCAGCGTAGGGACAGGGGGCGGCCAGCCCCAGCATTTT
size: -; V: TRBV12-3/TRBV12-4; D: -; J: TRBJ1-6; CDR3: CASSSGLWQALHF; DNA: TGTGCCAGCAGTTCAGGGTTGTGGCAGGCCCTCCACTTT
size: -; V: TRBV5-1; D: TRBD2; J: TRBJ2-7; CDR3: CASSLGGLADSYEQYF; DNA: TGCGCCAGCAGCCTGGGAGGCCTAGCGGATTCCTACGAGCAGTACTTC
size: -; V: TRBV19; D: -; J: TRBJ1-4; CDR3: CASSIRQRNEKLFF; DNA: TGTGCCAGTAGTATCCGACAGCGTAATGAAAAACTGTTTTTT
size: -; V: TRBV30; D: -; J: TRBJ1-6; CDR3: CAWRTVDSPLHF; DNA: TGTGCCTGGAGAACAGTTGATTCACCCCTCCACTTT
size: -; V: TRBV25-1; D: -; J: TRBJ1-1; CDR3: CASNDGVAHEAFF; DNA: TGTGCCAGCAACGACGGTGTAGCTCATGAAGCTTTCTTT
size: -; V: TRBV24-1; D: -; J: TRBJ2-2; CDR3: CATNPGHTNTGELFF; DNA: TGTGCCACTAACCCGGGACACACGAACACCGGGGAGCTGTTTTTT
size: -; V: TRBV7-6; D: TRBD1; J: TRBJ2-2; CDR3: CASSLAQGALGYGGELFF; DNA: TGTGCCAGCAGCTTAGCGCAGGGGGCGTTAGGGTACGGCGGGGAGCTGTTTTTT
size: -; V: TRBV6-5; D: -; J: TRBJ2-7; CDR3: CASSPGGPYEQYF; DNA: TGTGCCAGCAGTCCCGGCGGGCCCTACGAGCAGTACTTC
size: -; V: TRBV28; D: -; J: TRBJ1-1; CDR3: CASSSPLRVRAEAFF; DNA: TGTGCCAGCAGTTCGCCACTCAGGGTGCGCGCTGAAGCTTTCTTT
size: -; V: TRBV7-2; D: -; J: TRBJ2-5; CDR3: CASSLAQGGYETQYF; DNA: TGTGCCAGCAGCTTAGCCCAGGGTGGGTATGAGACCCAGTACTTC
size: -; V: TRBV4-1; D: -; J: TRBJ2-5; CDR3: CASTSSGGGGTVAGETQYF; DNA: TGCGCCAGCACGTCGTCGGGGGGGGGCGGGACAGTGGCGGGAGAGACCCAGTACTTC
size: -; V: TRBV7-8; D: -; J: TRBJ1-5; CDR3: CASSLTRLSNQPQHF; DNA: TGTGCCAGCAGCTTGACTAGGCTCAGCAATCAGCCCCAGCATTTT
size: few; V: TRBV9; D: -; J: TRBJ2-5; CDR3: CASSEEQETQYF; DNA: TGTGCCAGCAGTGAGGAGCAAGAGACCCAGTACTTC
size: once; V: TRBV3-1/TRBV3-2; D: -; J: TRBJ1-4; CDR3: CASSQGPEKLFF; DNA: TGTGCCAGCAGCCAAGGGCCGGAAAAACTGTTTTTT
size: -; V: TRBV9; D: TRBD1; J: TRBJ2-7; CDR3: CASSVETGGWNEQYF; DNA: TGTGCCAGCAGCGTAGAGACAGGGGGCTGGAACGAGCAGTACTTC